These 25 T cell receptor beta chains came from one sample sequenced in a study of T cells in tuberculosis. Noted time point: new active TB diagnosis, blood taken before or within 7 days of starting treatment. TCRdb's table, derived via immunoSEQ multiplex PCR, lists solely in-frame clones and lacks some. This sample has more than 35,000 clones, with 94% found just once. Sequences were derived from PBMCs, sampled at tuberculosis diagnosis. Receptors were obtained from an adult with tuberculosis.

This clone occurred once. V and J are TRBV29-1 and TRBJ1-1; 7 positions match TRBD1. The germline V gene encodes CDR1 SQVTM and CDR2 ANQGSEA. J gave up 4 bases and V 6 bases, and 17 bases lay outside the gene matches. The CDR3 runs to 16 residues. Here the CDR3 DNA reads TGCAGCGTAGGTCGGACAGGATGGGACAAGGGCACTGAAGCTTTCTTT. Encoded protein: CSVGRTGWDKGTEAFF.

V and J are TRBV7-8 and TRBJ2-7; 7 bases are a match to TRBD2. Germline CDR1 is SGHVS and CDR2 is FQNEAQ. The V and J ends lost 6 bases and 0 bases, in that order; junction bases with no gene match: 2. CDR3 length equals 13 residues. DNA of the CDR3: TGTGCCAGCAGTTGGGGGGGCTCCTACGAGCAGTACTTC. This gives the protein CASSWGGSYEQYF.

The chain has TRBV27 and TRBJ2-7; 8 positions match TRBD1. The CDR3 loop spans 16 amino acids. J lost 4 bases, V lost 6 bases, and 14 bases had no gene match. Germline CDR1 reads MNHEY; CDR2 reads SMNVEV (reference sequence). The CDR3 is CASSEQGVIGDYEQYF. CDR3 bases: TGTGCCAGCAGCGAACAGGGGGTGATAGGGGATTACGAGCAGTACTTC.

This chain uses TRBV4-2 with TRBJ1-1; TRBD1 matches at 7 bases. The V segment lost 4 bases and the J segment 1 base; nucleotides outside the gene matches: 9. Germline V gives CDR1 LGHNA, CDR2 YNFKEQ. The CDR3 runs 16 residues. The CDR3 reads CASSRNTGARNTEAFF. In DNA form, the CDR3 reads TGTGCCAGCAGCCGGAACACAGGGGCCCGGAACACTGAAGCTTTCTTT.

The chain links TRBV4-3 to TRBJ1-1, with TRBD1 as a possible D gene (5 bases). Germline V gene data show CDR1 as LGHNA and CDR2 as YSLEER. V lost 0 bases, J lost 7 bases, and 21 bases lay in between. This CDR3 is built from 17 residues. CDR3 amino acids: CASSQDRRGILGVEAFF. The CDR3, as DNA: TGCGCCAGCAGCCAAGATCGGAGGGGTATTTTGGGGGTTGAAGCTTTCTTT.

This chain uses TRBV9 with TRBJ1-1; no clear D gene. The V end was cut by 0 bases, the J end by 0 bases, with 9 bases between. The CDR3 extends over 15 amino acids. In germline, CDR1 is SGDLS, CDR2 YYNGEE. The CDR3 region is CASSVGPGMNTEAFF. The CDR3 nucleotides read TGTGCCAGCAGCGTAGGGCCGGGGATGAACACTGAAGCTTTCTTT.

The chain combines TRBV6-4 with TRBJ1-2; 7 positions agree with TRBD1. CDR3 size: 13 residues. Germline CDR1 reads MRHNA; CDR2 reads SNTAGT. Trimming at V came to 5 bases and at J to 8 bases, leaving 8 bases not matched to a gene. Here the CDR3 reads CASSPDRVGGYTF. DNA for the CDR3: TGTGCCAGCAGTCCCGACAGGGTGGGCGGCTACACCTTC.

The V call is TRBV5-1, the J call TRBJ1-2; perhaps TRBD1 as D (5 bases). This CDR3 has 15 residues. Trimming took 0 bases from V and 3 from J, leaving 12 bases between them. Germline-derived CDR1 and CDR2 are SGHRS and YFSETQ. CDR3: CASSLGHGGDYGYTF. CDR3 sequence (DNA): TGCGCCAGCAGCTTGGGCCATGGAGGGGACTATGGCTACACCTTC.

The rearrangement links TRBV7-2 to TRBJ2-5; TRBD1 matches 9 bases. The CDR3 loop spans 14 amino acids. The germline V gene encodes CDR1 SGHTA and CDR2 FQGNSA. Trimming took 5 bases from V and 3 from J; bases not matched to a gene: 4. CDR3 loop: CASSKGQGKETQYF. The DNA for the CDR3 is TGTGCCAGCAGCAAAGGACAGGGGAAAGAGACCCAGTACTTC.

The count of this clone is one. The CDR3 spells CASSRKMTVSGANVLTF. CDR3 sequence (DNA): TGCGCCAGCAGCAGAAAAATGACTGTTTCTGGGGCCAACGTCCTGACTTTC. The chain has TRBV5-1 and TRBJ2-6, with D unresolved. CDR3 size: 17 residues. Germline CDR1 is SGHRS and CDR2 is YFSETQ. V was trimmed by 4 bases and J by 1 base, leaving 15 bases between them. Full variable domain (remainder filled in from reference TRBV5-1 and TRBJ2-6): KAGVTQTPRYLIKTRGQQVTLSCSPISGHRSVSWYQQTPGQGLQFLFEYFSETQRNKGNFPGRFSGRQFSNSRSEMNVSTLELGDSALYLCASSRKMTVSGANVLTFGAGSRLTVL.

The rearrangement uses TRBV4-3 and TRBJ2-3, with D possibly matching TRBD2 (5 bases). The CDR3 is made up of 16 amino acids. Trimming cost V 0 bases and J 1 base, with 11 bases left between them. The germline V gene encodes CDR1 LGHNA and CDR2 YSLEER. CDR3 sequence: CASSQDGSAGTDTQYF. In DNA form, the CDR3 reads TGCGCCAGCAGCCAAGATGGGAGCGCTGGCACAGATACGCAGTATTTT.

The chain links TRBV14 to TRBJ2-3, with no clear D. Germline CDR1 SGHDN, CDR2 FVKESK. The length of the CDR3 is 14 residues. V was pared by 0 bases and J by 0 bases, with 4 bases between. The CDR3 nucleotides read TGTGCCAGCAGCCAAGAACACAGCACAGATACGCAGTATTTT. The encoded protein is CASSQEHSTDTQYF. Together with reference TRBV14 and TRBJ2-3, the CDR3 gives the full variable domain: EAGVTQFPSHSVIEKGQTVTLRCDPISGHDNLYWYRRVMGKEIKFLLHFVKESKQDESGMPNNRFLAERTGGTYSTLKVQPAELEDSGVYFCASSQEHSTDTQYFGPGTRLTVL.

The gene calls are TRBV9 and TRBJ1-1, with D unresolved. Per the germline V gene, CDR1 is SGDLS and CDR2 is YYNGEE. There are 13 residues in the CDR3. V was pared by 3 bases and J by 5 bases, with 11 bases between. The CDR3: CASSATIVTEAFF. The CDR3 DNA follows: TGTGCCAGCAGCGCGACTATAGTGACTGAAGCTTTCTTT.

This chain's CDR3 is CASSPGAGGRLREQFF. CDR3 bases: TGTGCCAGCTCACCCGGAGCGGGGGGGAGACTAAGGGAGCAGTTCTTC. This chain uses TRBV18 with TRBJ2-1; 10 bases map to TRBD2. The germline V gene has CDR1 KGHSH and CDR2 LQKENI. CDR3 size: 16 residues. V gave up 3 bases and J gave up 10 bases; unmatched junction bases: 12.

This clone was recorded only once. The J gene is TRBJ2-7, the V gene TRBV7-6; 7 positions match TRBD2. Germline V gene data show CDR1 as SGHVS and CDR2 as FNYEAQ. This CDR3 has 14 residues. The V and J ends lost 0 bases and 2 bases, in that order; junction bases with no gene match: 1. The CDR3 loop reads CASSLAAGAYEQYF. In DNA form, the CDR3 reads TGTGCCAGCAGCTTAGCGGCGGGGGCCTACGAGCAGTACTTC.

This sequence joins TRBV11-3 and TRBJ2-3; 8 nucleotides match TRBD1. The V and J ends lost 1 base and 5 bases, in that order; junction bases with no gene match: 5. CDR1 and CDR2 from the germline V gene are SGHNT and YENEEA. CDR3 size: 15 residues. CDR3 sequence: CASSLGDRSGDTQYF. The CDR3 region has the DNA TGTGCCAGCAGCTTAGGGGACAGGTCGGGAGATACGCAGTATTTT.

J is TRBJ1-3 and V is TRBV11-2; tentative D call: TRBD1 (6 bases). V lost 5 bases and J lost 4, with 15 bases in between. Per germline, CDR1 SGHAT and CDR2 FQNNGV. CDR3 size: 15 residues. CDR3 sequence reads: CASSVLTGLGNTIYF. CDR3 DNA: TGTGCCAGCAGCGTCTTAACAGGGTTAGGAAACACCATATATTTT. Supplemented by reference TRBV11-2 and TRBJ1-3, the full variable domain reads EAGVAQSPRYKIIEKRQSVAFWCNPISGHATLYWYQQILGQGPKLLIQFQNNGVVDDSQLPKDRFSAERLKGVDSTLKIQPAKLEDSAVYLCASSVLTGLGNTIYFGEGSWLTVV.

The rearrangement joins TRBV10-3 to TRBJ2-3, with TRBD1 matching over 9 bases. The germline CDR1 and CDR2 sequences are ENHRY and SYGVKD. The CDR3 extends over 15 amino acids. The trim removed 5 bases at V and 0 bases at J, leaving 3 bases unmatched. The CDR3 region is CAISRDRASTDTQYF. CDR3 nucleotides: TGTGCCATCAGTAGGGACAGGGCCAGCACAGATACGCAGTATTTT.

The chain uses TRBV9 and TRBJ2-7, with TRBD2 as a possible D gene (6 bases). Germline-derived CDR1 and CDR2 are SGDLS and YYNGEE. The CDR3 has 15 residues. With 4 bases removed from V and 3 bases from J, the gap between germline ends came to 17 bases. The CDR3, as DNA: TGTGCCAGCAGCCCCAGCGTGGGAGGCCTCTACGAGCAGTACTTC. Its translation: CASSPSVGGLYEQYF.

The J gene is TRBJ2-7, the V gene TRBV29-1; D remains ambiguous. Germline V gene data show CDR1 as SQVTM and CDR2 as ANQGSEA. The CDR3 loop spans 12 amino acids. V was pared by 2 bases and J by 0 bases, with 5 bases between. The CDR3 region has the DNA TGCAGCGTTGAACAGGACTCCTACGAGCAGTACTTC. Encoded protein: CSVEQDSYEQYF.

CDR3 residues: CASSRDRANTGELFF. In nucleotides, the CDR3 is TGTGCCAGCAGCCGGGACAGGGCGAACACCGGGGAGCTGTTTTTT. The chain joins TRBV7-7 to TRBJ2-2; 9 bases agree with TRBD1. The V gene's germline CDR1 is SSHAT and CDR2 FNYEAQ (reference sequence). The CDR3 is 15 residues long. Trimming removed 5 bases from V and 0 bases from J; junction bases left unmatched: 1.

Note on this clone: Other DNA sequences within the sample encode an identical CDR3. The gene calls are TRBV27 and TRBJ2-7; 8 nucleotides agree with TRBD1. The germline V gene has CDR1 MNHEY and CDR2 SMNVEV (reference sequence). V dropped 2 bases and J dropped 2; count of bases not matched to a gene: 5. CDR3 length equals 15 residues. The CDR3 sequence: CASSLKGQGTYEQYF. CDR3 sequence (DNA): TGTGCCAGCAGTTTAAAAGGACAGGGAACCTACGAGCAGTACTTC.

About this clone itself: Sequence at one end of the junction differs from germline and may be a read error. The CDR3 region is CASSSRLRDRLDF. CDR3 DNA: TGTGCCAGCAGCTCTCGCTTACGGGACAGGTTGGATTTC. The V call is TRBV28, the J call TRBJ2-7, with TRBD1 identical over 8 bases. CDR3 length: 13 amino acids. CDR1 is MDHEN, CDR2 SYDVKM, per germline.

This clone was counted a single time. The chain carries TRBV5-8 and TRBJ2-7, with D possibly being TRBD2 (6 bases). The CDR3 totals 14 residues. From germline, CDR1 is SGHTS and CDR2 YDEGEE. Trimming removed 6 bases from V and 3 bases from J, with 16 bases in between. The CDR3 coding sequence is TGTGCCAGCATCTCCCGGGACTCTCACTACGAGCAGTACTTC. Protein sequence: CASISRDSHYEQYF. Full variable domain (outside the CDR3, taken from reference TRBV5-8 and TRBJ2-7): EAGVTQSPTHLIKTRGQQATLRCSPISGHTSVYWYQQALGLGLQFLLWYDEGEERNRGNFPPRFSGRQFPNYSSELNVNALELEDSALYLCASISRDSHYEQYFGPGTRLTVT.

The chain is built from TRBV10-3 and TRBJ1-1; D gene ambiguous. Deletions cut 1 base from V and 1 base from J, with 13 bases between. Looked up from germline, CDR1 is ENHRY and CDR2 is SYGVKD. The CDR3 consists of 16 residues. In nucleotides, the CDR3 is TGTGCCATCAGTGAGTTTAGCGGAGGGAAGAACACTGAAGCTTTCTTT. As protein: CAISEFSGGKNTEAFF.